These 4 T cell receptor beta chains came from one sample sequenced in a study of T cells after yellow fever vaccination (dated by TCRdb to the late 2010s). Library preparation used 5' RACE. Instrument used: Illumina HiSeq 2500. TCRdb redid the processing of the public reads, applying fastp at Q25 and MiXCR, and retained in-frame beta chains. Identical CDR3 protein sequences are pooled into one entry, listed with their most common genes and DNA. A total of a few hundred thousand distinct CDR3 sequences appear in this sample, 7% to 9% of them only once. Clones ranked in the top ten supply around 17% of the sample. What the treatment or condition label conveys for this sample: live attenuated yellow fever vaccine strain. The starting material was PBMCs, obtained about 49 days after the first yellow fever vaccination. All receptors derive from a man aged 18 to 35 who received the YFV17D yellow fever vaccine.

This rearrangement joins TRBV27 to TRBJ2-5; weak D call: TRBD2 (5 bases). Deletions cut 2 bases from V and 7 bases from J, with 17 bases between. Germline-derived CDR1 and CDR2 are MNHEY and SMNVEV (reference sequence). The CDR3 contains 15 residues. This CDR3 reads CASSLAPGLPGTQYF. CDR3 sequence (DNA): TGTGCCAGCAGTTTAGCCCCCGGACTCCCCGGGACCCAGTACTTC.

At least ten counts were recorded for this clonotype. V gene TRBV4-3 combines with J gene TRBJ1-3; D might be TRBD1 (6 bases). V was clipped by 0 bases and J by 2 bases, with 14 bases between them. Germline V lookup: CDR1 LGHNA, CDR2 YSLEER. The CDR3 has 17 amino acids. The CDR3 DNA follows: TGCGCCAGCAGCCAAGATCAAGGCTGGGGGCCTGGAAACACCATATATTTT. This encodes CASSQDQGWGPGNTIYF.

This clonotype occurred many times. The rearrangement uses TRBV7-2 and TRBJ2-7; tentatively, D is TRBD1 or TRBD2 (6 bases each). The V end was cut by 1 base, the J end by 6 bases, with 10 bases between. CDR3 length equals 13 residues. Germline V gene sequence: CDR1 SGHTA, CDR2 FQGNSA. The CDR3 nucleotides are TGTGCCAGCAGCTTAGTAGGAGGGGGCGAGCAGTACTTC. This sequence encodes CASSLVGGGEQYF.

The table lists this clonotype with a few counts. This chain connects TRBV23-1 to TRBJ1-4; weak D call: TRBD1 (5 bases). TRBV23-1 qualifies as an ORF whose function is uncertain. The CDR3 extends over 15 amino acids. Trimming cost V 4 bases and J 6 bases, with 15 bases left between them. CDR3: CASSPHHWDDEKLFF. DNA of the CDR3: TGCGCCAGCAGTCCCCACCACTGGGACGATGAAAAACTGTTTTTT.